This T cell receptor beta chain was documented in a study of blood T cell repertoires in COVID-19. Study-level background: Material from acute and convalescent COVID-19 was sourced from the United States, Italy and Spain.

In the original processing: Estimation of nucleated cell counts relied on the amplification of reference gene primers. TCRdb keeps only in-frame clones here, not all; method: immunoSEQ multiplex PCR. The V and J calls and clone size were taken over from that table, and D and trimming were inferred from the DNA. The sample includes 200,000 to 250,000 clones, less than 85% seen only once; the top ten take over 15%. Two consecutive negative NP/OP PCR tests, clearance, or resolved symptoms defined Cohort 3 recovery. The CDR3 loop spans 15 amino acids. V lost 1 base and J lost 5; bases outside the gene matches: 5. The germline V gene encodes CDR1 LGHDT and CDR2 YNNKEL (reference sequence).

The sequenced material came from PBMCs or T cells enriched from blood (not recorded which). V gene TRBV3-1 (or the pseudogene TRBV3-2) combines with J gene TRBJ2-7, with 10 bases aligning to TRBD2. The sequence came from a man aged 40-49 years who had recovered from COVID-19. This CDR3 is CASSQVAGGTHEQYF. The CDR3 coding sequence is TGTGCCAGCAGCCAAGTAGCGGGAGGTACCCACGAGCAGTACTTC.